Listed below are T cell receptor beta chains from one sample, sequenced in a study of T cell responses to AZD1222 COVID-19 vaccine. Libraries were prepared by immunoSEQ multiplex PCR; TCRdb keeps only in-frame clonotypes and omits some of them. The data hold tens of thousands of clones, with about 90% observed a single time. Material: peripheral blood, obtained 28 days after the second dose of the MenACWY control vaccine. These receptors were taken from an adult who received the MenACWY meningococcal vaccine as a control. The CDR3 runs from the conserved cysteine through the conserved F or W. A D gene is named only where the DNA matches it firmly. Rows may omit the clone size; those that give it use once, few, many or a size class.

D gene,clone size,J gene,V gene,CDR3 protein,CDR3 DNA
.,.,TRBJ1-1,TRBV11-1,CASSFATGTVNTEAFF,TGTGCCAGCAGCTTTGCAACCGGGACGGTGAACACTGAAGCTTTCTTT
.,.,TRBJ2-2,TRBV9,CASSVLPGELFF,TGTGCCAGCAGCGTGTTGCCCGGGGAGCTGTTTTTT
.,.,TRBJ1-3,TRBV11-2,CASSLDLGLAGNTIYF,TGTGCCAGCAGCTTAGACCTAGGTTTGGCAGGAAACACCATATATTTT
.,.,TRBJ1-1,TRBV19,CASRGNPTEAFF,TGTGCCAGTAGAGGGAATCCCACTGAAGCTTTCTTT
.,.,TRBJ2-2,TRBV30,CAWGADFTGELFF,TGTGCCTGGGGAGCTGACTTCACCGGGGAGCTGTTTTTT
TRBD1,once,TRBJ1-2,TRBV27,CASSLAQGALGYTF,TGTGCCAGCAGTTTAGCCCAGGGGGCGCTCGGCTACACCTTC
TRBD1,.,TRBJ1-6,TRBV4-3,CASSQKIPGQGVGEYSPLHF,TGCGCCAGCAGCCAAAAAATCCCCGGACAGGGGGTCGGAGAGTATTCACCCCTCCACTTT
.,.,TRBJ2-1,TRBV29-1,CSVDLPRDRSYNEQFF,TGCAGCGTTGACCTTCCGAGGGATCGGTCCTACAATGAGCAGTTCTTC
.,.,TRBJ2-2,TRBV5-6,CASSPLANRQTTGELFF,TGTGCCAGCAGCCCTTTGGCCAACCGTCAAACCACCGGGGAGCTGTTTTTT
TRBD1,.,TRBJ2-1,TRBV12-5,CASGPGTGSYNEQFF,TGTGCTAGTGGGCCCGGGACAGGCTCCTACAATGAGCAGTTCTTC
TRBD2,.,TRBJ2-2,TRBV7-2,CASSLAAGGPTGELFF,TGTGCCAGCAGCTTAGCAGCGGGAGGGCCAACCGGGGAGCTGTTTTTT
.,.,TRBJ1-2,TRBV5-1,CASSLTLDYGYTF,TGCGCCAGCAGCTTGACCCTTGACTATGGCTACACCTTC
.,.,TRBJ2-4,TRBV5-6,CASSLLGAKNIQYF,TGTGCCAGCAGCTTGCTCGGGGCCAAAAACATTCAGTACTTC
.,.,TRBJ1-2,TRBV28,CASTTQVRGGYTF,TGTGCCAGCACCACACAGGTCAGAGGCGGCTACACCTTC
TRBD2,.,TRBJ2-4,TRBV7-2,CASSLVKFFAGAHENIQYF,TGTGCCAGCAGCTTAGTGAAGTTCTTCGCGGGAGCGCATGAAAACATTCAGTACTTC
.,.,TRBJ2-7,TRBV19,CASSMSDSGTNYEQYF,TGTGCCAGTAGTATGTCCGACTCCGGGACAAACTACGAGCAGTACTTC
.,.,TRBJ1-5,TRBV15,CATRLRREDQPQHF,TGTGCCACCAGACTAAGGCGGGAGGATCAGCCCCAGCATTTT
TRBD2,.,TRBJ2-2,TRBV9,CASSVDVFAGVFNANTGELFF,TGTGCCAGCAGCGTTGACGTTTTCGCGGGAGTTTTCAACGCGAACACCGGGGAGCTGTTTTTT
TRBD1,.,TRBJ1-5,TRBV28,CASRPGGQPQHF,TGTGCCAGCAGACCAGGGGGTCAGCCCCAGCATTTT
.,.,TRBJ1-2,TRBV7-8,CASSSDGNYGYTF,TGTGCCAGCAGCTCGGACGGCAACTATGGCTACACCTTC
.,few,TRBJ1-5,TRBV29-1,CSVGGQANQPQHF,TGCAGCGTTGGGGGCCAGGCCAATCAGCCCCAGCATTTT
TRBD2,.,TRBJ2-5,TRBV7-9,CASSGGRDLSKETQYF,TGTGCCAGCAGCGGGGGGAGGGACCTTTCCAAGGAGACCCAGTACTTC
TRBD1,.,TRBJ2-7,TRBV2,CASSPGQDYEQYF,TGTGCCAGCAGTCCGGGACAGGACTACGAGCAGTACTTC
.,.,TRBJ2-1,TRBV12-5,CASGLVLGSFDNEQFF,TGTGCTAGTGGTTTGGTACTGGGTAGCTTCGACAATGAGCAGTTCTTC
TRBD2,.,TRBJ2-2,TRBV28,CASSLSLLAAGGPIGELFF,TGTGCCAGCAGTTTAAGCCTACTAGCAGCGGGAGGGCCTATCGGGGAGCTGTTTTTT
TRBD1,.,TRBJ1-4,TRBV4-2,CASSQEGQGKNEKLFF,TGTGCCAGCAGCCAAGAAGGACAGGGTAAAAATGAAAAACTGTTTTTT